This section outlines one T cell receptor (beta chain) sequence together with its context. Antigen unknown. The source of the sample is a study of cytomegalovirus exposure and HLA in healthy donors. Broader study findings: Later genetic work tied a missense DCLRE1C variant to beta-chain V and J trimming. Usually a TCR sequence was rare, but some public TCRs were found in many donors.

The PCR employed 60 Vbeta primers together with 13 Jbeta primers. Assay: immunoSEQ multiplex PCR; the TCRdb copy retains only in-frame clones and omits some. This sample has 60,000 to 90,000 clones, with approximately 70% found just once. Germline V gives CDR1 SQVTM, CDR2 ANQGSEA. This CDR3 is built from 23 residues. Losses at the gene ends were 7 bases for V and 6 bases for J; bases not matched to a gene: 36. The source is a woman aged 45-60 years in good health and CMV-seropositive. This chain links TRBV29-1 with TRBJ2-1, with 10 nucleotides matching TRBD2. The sample taken for sequencing was PBMCs. The CDR3 here is CSGCLRTAPRIIVRTSGINEQFF. Here the CDR3 DNA reads TGCAGCGGATGCCTCCGGACAGCACCTAGGATAATAGTTAGGACTAGCGGAATCAATGAGCAGTTCTTC.